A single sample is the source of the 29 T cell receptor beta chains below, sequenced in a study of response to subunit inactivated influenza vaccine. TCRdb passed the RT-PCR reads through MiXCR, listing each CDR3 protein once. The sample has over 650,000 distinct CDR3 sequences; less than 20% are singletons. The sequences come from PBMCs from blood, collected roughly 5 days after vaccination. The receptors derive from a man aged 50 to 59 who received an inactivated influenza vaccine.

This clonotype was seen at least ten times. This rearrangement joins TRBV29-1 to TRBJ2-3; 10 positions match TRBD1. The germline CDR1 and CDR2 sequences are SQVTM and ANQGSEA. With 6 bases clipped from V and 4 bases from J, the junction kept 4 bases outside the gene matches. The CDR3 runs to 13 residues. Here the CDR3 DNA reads TGCAGCGTCTCCGGGACAGGGGCAGATACGCAGTATTTT. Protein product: CSVSGTGADTQYF.

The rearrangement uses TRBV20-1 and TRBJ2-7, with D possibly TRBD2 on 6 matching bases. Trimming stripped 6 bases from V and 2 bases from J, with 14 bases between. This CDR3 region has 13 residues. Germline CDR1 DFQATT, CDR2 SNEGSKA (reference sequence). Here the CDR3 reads CSAAAGPTYEQYF. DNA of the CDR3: TGCAGTGCAGCGGCGGGGCCTACCTACGAGCAGTACTTC.

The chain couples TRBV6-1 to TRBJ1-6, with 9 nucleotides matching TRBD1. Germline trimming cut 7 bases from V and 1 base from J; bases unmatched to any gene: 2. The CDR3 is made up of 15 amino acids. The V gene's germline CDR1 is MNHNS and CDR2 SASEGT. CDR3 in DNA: TGTGCCAGCAAACAGGGGGCATCCTATAATTCACCCCTCCACTTT. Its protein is CASKQGASYNSPLHF.

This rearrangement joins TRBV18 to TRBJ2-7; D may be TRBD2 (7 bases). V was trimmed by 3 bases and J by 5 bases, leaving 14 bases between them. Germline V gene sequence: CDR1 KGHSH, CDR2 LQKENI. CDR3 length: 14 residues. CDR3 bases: TGTGCCAGCTCACCGAGGGGGAGGGTGAACGAGCAGTACTTC. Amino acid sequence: CASSPRGRVNEQYF.

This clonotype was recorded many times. The CDR3 loop reads CASSYLAGGGFRYNEQFF. The CDR3 DNA reads TGTGCCAGCAGTTACCTGGCGGGGGGCGGCTTTCGATACAATGAGCAGTTCTTC. The rearrangement links TRBV6-2 or TRBV6-3 to TRBJ2-1; 8 bases fit TRBD2. This CDR3 is built from 18 residues. Per the germline V gene, CDR1 is MNHEY and CDR2 is SVGEGT. Trimming took 2 bases from V and 4 from J; bases not matched to a gene: 13.

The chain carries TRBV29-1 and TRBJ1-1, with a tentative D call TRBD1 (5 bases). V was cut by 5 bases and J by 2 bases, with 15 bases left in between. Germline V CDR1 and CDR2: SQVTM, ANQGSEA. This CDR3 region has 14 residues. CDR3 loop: CSVRLQEGNTEAFF. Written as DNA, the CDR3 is TGCAGCGTTAGATTACAGGAGGGCAACACTGAAGCTTTCTTT. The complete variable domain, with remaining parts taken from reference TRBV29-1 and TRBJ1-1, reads SAVISQKPSRDICQRGTSLTIQCQVDSQVTMMFWYRQQPGQSLTLIATANQGSEATYESGFVIDKFPISRPNLTFSTLTVSNMSPEDSSIYLCSVRLQEGNTEAFFGQGTRLTVV.

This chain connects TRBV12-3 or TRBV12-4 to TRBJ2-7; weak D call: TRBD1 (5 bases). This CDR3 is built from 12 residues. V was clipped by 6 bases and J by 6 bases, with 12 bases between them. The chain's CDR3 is CASSMTDGEQYF. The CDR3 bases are TGTGCCAGCAGCATGACAGACGGCGAGCAGTACTTC.

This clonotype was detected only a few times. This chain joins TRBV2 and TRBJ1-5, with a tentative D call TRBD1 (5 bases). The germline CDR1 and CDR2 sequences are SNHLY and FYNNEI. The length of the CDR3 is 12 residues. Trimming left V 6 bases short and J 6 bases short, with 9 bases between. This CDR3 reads CASRDSSQPQHF. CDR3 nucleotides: TGTGCCAGCAGAGACAGTAGTCAGCCCCAGCATTTT.

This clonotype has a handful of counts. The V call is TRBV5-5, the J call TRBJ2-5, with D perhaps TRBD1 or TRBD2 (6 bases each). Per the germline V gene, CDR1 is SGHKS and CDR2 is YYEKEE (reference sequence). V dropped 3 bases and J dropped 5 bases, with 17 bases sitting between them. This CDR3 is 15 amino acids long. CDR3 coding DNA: TGTGCCAGCAGCTCACGGGGGCCTCAGGGGGAGACCCAGTACTTC. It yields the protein CASSSRGPQGETQYF.

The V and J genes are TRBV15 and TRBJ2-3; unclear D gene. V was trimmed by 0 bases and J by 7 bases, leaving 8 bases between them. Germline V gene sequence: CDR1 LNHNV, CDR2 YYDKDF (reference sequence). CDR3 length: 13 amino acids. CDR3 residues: CATSRETGNTQYF. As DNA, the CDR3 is TGTGCCACCAGCAGAGAAACCGGCAATACGCAGTATTTT.

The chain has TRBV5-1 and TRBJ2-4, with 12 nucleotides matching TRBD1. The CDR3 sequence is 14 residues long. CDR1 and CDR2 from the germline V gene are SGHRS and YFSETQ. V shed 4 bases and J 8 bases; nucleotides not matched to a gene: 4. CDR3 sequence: CASSPGQGAHIQYF. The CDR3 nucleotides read TGCGCCAGCAGCCCGGGACAGGGGGCCCACATTCAGTACTTC.

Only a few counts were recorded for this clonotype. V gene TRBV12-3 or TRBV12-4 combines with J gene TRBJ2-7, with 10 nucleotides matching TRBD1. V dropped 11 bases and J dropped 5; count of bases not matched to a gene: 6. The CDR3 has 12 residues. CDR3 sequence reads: CASRQGAHEQYF. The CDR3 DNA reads TGTGCCTCGAGACAGGGGGCCCACGAGCAGTACTTC.

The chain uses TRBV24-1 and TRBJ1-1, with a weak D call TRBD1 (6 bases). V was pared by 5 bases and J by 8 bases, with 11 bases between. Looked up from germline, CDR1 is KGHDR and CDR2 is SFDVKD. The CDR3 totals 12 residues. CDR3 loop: CATSGGGLEAFF. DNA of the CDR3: TGTGCCACCAGTGGAGGGGGGTTGGAAGCTTTCTTT.

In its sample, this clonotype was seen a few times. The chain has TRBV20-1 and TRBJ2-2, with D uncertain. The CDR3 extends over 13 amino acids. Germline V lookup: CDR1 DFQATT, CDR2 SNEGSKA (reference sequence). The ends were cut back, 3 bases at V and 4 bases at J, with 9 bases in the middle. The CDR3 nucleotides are TGCAGTGCTAGGTGGCAGACCACCGGGGAGCTGTTTTTT. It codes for CSARWQTTGELFF.

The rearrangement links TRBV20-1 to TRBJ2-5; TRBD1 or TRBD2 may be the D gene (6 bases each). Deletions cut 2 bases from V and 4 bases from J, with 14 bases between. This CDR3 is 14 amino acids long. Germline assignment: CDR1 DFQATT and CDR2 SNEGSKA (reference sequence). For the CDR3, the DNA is TGCAGTGCTAGACCGGGGGCATCTGGAGAGACCCAGTACTTC. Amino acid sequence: CSARPGASGETQYF.

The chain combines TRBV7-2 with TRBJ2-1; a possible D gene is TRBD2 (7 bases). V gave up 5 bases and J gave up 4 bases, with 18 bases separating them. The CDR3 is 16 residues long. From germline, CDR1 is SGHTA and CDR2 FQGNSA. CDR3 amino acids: CASSLGGAGIYNEQFF. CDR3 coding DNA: TGTGCCAGCAGCCTAGGGGGGGCGGGAATTTACAATGAGCAGTTCTTC.

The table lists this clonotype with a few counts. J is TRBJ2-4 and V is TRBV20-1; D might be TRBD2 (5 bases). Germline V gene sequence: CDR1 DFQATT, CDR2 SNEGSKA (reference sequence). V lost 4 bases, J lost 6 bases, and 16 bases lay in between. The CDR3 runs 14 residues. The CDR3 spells CSATDVRSGNIQYF. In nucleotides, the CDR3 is TGCAGTGCTACTGACGTGAGGAGCGGAAACATTCAGTACTTC.

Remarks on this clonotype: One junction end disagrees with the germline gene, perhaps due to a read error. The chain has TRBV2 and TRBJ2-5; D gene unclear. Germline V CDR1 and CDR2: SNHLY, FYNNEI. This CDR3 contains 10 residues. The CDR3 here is CASGSETQCF. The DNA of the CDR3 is TGTGCCAGCGGATCAGAGACCCAGTGCTTC.

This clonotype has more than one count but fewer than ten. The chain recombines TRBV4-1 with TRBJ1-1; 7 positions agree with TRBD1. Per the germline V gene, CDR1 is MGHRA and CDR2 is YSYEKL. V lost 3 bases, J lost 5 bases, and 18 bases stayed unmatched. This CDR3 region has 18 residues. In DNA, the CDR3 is TGCGCCAGCAGCCACCTTCCCCGAGGGGGCGTAATGGTAACTGAAGCTTTCTTT. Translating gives CASSHLPRGGVMVTEAFF.

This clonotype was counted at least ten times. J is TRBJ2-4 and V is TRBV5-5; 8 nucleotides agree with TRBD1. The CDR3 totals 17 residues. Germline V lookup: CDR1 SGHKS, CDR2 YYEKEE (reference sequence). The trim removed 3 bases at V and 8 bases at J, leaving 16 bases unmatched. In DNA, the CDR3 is TGTGCCAGCAGCTCTCGCCATACCCGGACAGGGCAGGACATTCAGTACTTC. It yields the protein CASSSRHTRTGQDIQYF.

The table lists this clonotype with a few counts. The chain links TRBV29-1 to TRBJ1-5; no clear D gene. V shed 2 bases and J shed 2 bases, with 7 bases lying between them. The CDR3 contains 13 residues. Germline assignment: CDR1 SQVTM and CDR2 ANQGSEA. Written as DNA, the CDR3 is TGCAGCGTTGAACAGGAACGCAATCAGCCCCAGCATTTT. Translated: CSVEQERNQPQHF.

CDR3 sequence reads: CASSLDAGGRNEQFF. The CDR3 DNA reads TGTGCCAGCAGCTTAGATGCGGGAGGAAGGAATGAGCAGTTCTTC. The chain couples TRBV7-3 to TRBJ2-1; 8 bases line up with TRBD2. Germline CDR1 and CDR2: SGHTA and FQGTGA. This CDR3 is built from 15 residues. The trim removed 2 bases at V and 7 bases at J, leaving 7 bases unmatched. The variable domain in full, completed from reference TRBV7-3 and TRBJ2-1, reads GAGVSQTPSNKVTEKGKYVELRCDPISGHTALYWYRQSLGQGPEFLIYFQGTGAADDSGLPNDRFFAVRPEGSVSTLKIQRTERGDSAVYLCASSLDAGGRNEQFFGPGTRLTVL.

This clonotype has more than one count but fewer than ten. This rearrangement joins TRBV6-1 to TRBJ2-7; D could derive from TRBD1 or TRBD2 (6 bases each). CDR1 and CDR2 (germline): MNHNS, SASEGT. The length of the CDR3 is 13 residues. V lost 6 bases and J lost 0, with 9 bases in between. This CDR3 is CASRAGHSYEQYF. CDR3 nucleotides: TGTGCCAGCAGGGCGGGACACTCCTACGAGCAGTACTTC.

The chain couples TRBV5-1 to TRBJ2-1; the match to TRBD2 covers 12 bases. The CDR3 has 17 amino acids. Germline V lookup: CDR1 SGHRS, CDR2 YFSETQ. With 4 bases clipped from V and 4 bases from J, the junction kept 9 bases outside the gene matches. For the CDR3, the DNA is TGCGCCAGCAGCGACCACGGACTAGCGGGACGGTACAATGAGCAGTTCTTC. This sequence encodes CASSDHGLAGRYNEQFF.

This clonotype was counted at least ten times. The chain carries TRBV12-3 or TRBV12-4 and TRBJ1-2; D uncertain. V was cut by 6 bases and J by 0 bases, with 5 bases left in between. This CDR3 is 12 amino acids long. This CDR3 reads CASSGPNYGYTF. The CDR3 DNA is TGTGCCAGCAGCGGGCCTAACTATGGCTACACCTTC.

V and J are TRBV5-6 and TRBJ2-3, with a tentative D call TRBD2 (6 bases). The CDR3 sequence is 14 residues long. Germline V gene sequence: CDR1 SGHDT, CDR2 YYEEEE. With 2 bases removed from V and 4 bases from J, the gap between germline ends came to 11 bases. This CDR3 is CASSFWGVADTQYF. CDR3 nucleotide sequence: TGTGCCAGCAGCTTCTGGGGGGTTGCAGATACGCAGTATTTT.

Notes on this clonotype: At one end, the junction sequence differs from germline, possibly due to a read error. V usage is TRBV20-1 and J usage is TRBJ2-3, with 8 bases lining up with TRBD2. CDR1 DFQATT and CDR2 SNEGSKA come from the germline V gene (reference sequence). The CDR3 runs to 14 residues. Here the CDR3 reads CSAPTGTRTDTQSF. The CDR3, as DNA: TGCAGTGCACCAACCGGGACTAGGACAGATACGCAGTCTTTT.

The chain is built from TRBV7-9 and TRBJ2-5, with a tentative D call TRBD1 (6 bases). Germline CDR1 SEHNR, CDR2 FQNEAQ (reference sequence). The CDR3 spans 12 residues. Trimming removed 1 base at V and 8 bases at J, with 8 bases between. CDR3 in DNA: TGTGCCAGCAGCTTAGAGGGGGTTACCCAGTACTTC. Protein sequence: CASSLEGVTQYF.

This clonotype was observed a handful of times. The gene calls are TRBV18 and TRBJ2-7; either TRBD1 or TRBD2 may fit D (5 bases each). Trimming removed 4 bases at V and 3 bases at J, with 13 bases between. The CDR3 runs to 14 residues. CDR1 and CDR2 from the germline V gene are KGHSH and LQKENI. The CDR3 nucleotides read TGTGCCAGCTCACTCGCCAGGGAGAACTACGAGCAGTACTTC. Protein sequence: CASSLARENYEQYF.